The clone carrying this T cell receptor (beta chain) was counted once. Germline V lookup: CDR1 KGHSH, CDR2 LQKENI. Trimming removed 3 bases from V and 1 base from J, with 9 bases in between. The CDR3 covers 14 residues. Sequencing of TCR beta was performed on blood CD8+ T cells and on blood CD4+ T cells. TEMRA cells were FACS-enriched, while CD8+ and CD4+ T cells were negatively isolated. This specimen comes from a study of CD8 T cells in Susac syndrome. RNA in amounts of 0.5 to 1 ug was reverse transcribed with random hexamers. The CDR3 of TCR beta was amplified by immunoSEQ multiplex PCR across 54 Vbeta and 13 Jbeta. TCRdb reprocessed the immunoSEQ multiplex PCR reads with MiXCR, giving one entry per CDR3 protein. This table holds about 300,000 distinct CDR3 sequences, roughly nine tenths found once.

The sample taken for sequencing was CD4+ T cells from PBMCs. This sequence originates from a human donor with multiple sclerosis. This rearrangement joins TRBV18 to TRBJ2-5; tentatively, D is TRBD2 (6 bases). The CDR3 DNA reads as TGTGCCAGCTCACCGCGGAGGGGCCAAGAGACCCAGTACTTC. Translating it yields CASSPRRGQETQYF.